This TCR beta chain was sequenced in a study of response to subunit inactivated influenza vaccine. The germline gives CDR1 SGHTA, CDR2 FQGNSA. CDR3 length equals 13 residues. V lost 3 bases and J 5 bases, leaving 11 bases between the germline ends. Each CDR3 protein gets one entry after TCRdb re-called the RT-PCR reads with MiXCR. The table records 150,000 to 200,000 distinct CDR3 sequences, about 12% of them present only once. There are many counts of this clonotype. This sample also belongs to another study, concerning T cells expressing NK-cell markers. That work adds: cDNA encoding TCR beta was synthesized via 5'RACE template switching incorporating UMIs. Sequenced donors, eight in total, included seven who were HCMV-seropositive and one who was seronegative. Whether expanded NKG2C+ T cell clones were HCMV specific stayed uncertain.

Sequencing was performed on CD8+ T cells sorted from PBMCs, taken about 13 days after vaccination. This chain links TRBV7-2 with TRBJ2-7; D is possibly TRBD1 (6 bases). The receptor was derived from a man over 45 who received an inactivated influenza vaccine. The CDR3 bases are TGTGCCAGCAGCTTGACACAGGGCCACGAGCAGTACTTC. As protein: CASSLTQGHEQYF.